This T cell receptor beta chain derives from a study of blood T cells in healthy people across ages. PCR was performed a second time for about 7 to 12 cycles using a sample-barcoded 5' primer and a J-beta primer mix. TCRdb re-derived calls from the 5' RACE reads in MiXCR, one entry per CDR3 protein. The sample includes 2 million or so distinct CDR3 sequences, roughly 49% of them seen just once. Each of the donors had 8 to 10 milliliters of peripheral blood drawn into EDTA-treated Vacutainer tubes. Per sample, at least 5 micrograms of total RNA were extracted. The CDR3 spans 12 residues. The germline CDR1 and CDR2 sequences are ENHRY and SYGVKD. The V end was cut by 3 bases, the J end by 13 bases, with 15 bases between. In its sample, this clonotype was seen a few times.

Sample: blood. This receptor was identified in a woman in her thirties or forties in good health. The rearrangement uses TRBV10-3 and TRBJ1-2, with D maybe TRBD1 (6 bases). CDR3 sequence (DNA): TGTGCCATCAGTGATTTATTCCGGGACATCACCTTC. This translates into CAISDLFRDITF.